This TCR beta chain was observed in a study of T cells expressing NK-cell markers. About the study: TCR beta repertoires came from sorted CD3+CD56+NKG2C+, CD3+CD56+NKG2C- and CD3+CD56-NKG2C+ T cells. The sequencing cohort of eight donors included seven HCMV-seropositive individuals and one seronegative individual. Study results and limitations: Whether expanded NKG2C+ T cell clones recognized HCMV stayed uncertain. One observes that, in a few donors, these clonotypes were also the leading ones within the CD3+CD56-NKG2C+ fraction.

This CDR3 spans 12 amino acids. From its re-call of the 5' RACE reads, TCRdb lists each CDR3 protein once, without DNA. The listing contains 350,000 to 500,000 distinct CDR3 sequences. In regard to this clonotype: What it binds is unknown.

The source material was blood T cells: a sorted CD56 or NKG2C T cell subset, CD4+ or CD8+ T cells, or bulk PBMC T cells (not recorded which). This chain connects TRBV21-1 to TRBJ2-1; TCRdb's D call of TRBD1 is untestable without DNA. TRBV21-1 has pseudogene status. The source is a woman aged 18 to 75 in good health. The CDR3 here is CASSKGGGVQFF.